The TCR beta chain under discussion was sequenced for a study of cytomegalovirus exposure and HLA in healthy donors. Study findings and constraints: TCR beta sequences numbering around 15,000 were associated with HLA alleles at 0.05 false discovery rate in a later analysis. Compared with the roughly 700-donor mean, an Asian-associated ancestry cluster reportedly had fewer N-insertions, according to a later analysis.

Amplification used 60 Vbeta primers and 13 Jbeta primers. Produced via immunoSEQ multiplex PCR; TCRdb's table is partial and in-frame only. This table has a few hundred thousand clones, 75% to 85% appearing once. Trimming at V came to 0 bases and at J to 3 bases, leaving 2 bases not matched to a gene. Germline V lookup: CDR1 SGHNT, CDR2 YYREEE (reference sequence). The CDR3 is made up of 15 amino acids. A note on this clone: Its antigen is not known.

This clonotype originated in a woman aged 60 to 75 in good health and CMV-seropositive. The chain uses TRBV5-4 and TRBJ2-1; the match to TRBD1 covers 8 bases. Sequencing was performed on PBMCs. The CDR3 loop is CASSLVGQVYNEQFF. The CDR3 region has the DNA TGTGCCAGCAGCTTGGTGGGACAGGTCTACAATGAGCAGTTCTTC.